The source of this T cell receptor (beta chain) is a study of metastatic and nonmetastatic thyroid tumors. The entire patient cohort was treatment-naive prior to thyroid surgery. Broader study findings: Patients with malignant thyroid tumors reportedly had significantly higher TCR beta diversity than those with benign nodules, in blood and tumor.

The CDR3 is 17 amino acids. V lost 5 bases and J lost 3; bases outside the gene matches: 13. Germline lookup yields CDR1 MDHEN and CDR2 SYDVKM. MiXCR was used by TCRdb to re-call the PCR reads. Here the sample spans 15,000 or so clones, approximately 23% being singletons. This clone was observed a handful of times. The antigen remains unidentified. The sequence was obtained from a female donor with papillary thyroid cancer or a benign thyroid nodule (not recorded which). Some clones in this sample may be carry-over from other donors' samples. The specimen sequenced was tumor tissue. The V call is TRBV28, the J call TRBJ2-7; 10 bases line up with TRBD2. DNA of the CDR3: TGTGCCAGCAGTGGGGGTAGCGGGAGGTCCGGTCGCTACGAGCAGTACTTC. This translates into CASSGGSGRSGRYEQYF. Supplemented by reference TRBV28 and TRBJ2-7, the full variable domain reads DVKVTQSSRYLVKRTGEKVFLECVQDMDHENMFWYRQDPGLGLRLIYFSYDVKMKEKGDIPEGYSVSREKKERFSLILESASTNQTSMYLCASSGGSGRSGRYEQYFGPGTRLTVT.